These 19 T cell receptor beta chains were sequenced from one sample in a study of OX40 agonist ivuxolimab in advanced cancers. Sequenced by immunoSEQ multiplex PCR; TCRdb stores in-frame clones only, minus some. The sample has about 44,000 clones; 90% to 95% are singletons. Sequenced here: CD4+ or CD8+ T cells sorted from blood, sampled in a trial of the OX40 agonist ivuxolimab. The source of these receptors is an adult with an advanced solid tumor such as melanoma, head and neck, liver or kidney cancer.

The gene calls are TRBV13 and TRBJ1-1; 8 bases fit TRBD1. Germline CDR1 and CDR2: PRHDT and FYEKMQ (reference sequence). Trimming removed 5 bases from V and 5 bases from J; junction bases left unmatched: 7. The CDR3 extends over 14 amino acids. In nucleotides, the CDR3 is TGTGCCAGCAGCGTACAGGGGGAGGGAACTGAAGCTTTCTTT. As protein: CASSVQGEGTEAFF.

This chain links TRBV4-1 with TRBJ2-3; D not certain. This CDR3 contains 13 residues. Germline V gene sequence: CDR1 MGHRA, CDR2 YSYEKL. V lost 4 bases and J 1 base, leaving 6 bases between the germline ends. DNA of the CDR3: TGCGCCAGCAGCCTCGCACGCACAGATACGCAGTATTTT. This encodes CASSLARTDTQYF.

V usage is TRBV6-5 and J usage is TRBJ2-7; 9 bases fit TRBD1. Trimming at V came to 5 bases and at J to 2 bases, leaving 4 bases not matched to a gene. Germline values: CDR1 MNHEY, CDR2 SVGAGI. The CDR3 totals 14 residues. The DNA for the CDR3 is TGTGCCAGCAGTGTAGGACAGGGGACCTACGAGCAGTACTTC. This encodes CASSVGQGTYEQYF.

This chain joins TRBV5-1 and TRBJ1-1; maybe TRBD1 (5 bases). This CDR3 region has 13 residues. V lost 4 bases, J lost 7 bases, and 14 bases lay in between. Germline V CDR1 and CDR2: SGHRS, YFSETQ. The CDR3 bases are TGCGCCAGCAGCGCGAGTCCGGGGGATGAAGCTTTCTTT. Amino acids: CASSASPGDEAFF.

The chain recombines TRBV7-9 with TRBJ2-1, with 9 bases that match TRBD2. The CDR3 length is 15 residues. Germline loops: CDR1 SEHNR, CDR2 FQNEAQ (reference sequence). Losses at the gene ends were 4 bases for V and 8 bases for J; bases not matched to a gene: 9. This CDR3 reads CASSSLAGEADEQFF. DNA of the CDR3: TGTGCCAGCAGCTCCTTAGCGGGAGAGGCCGATGAGCAGTTCTTC. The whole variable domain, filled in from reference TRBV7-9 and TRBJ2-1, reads DTGVSQNPRHKITKRGQNVTFRCDPISEHNRLYWYRQTLGQGPEFLTYFQNEAQLEKSRLLSDRFSAERPKGSFSTLEIQRTEQGDSAMYLCASSSLAGEADEQFFGPGTRLTVL.

CDR3 in DNA: TGTGCCAGCAGCTTAGCGACAGGGAGCGGCTACGAGCAGTACTTC. It yields the protein CASSLATGSGYEQYF. This chain links TRBV7-8 with TRBJ2-7; 7 bases match TRBD1. The CDR3 runs 15 residues. Germline CDR1 and CDR2: SGHVS and FQNEAQ. The trim removed 0 bases at V and 3 bases at J, leaving 5 bases unmatched.

The CDR3 is CASSPTGDRGRNYGYTF. CDR3 coding DNA: TGTGCCAGCAGCCCTACCGGGGACAGGGGGCGAAACTATGGCTACACCTTC. The chain couples TRBV7-9 to TRBJ1-2; 12 bases map to TRBD1. Germline V gives CDR1 SEHNR, CDR2 FQNEAQ (reference sequence). This CDR3 has 17 residues. Trimming at V came to 5 bases and at J to 2 bases, leaving 9 bases not matched to a gene.

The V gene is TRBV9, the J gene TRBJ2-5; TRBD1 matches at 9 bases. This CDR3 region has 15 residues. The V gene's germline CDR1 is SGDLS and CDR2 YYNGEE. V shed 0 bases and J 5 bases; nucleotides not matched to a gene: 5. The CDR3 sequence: CASSVAGQGWETQYF. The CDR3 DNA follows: TGTGCCAGCAGCGTAGCGGGACAGGGTTGGGAGACCCAGTACTTC.

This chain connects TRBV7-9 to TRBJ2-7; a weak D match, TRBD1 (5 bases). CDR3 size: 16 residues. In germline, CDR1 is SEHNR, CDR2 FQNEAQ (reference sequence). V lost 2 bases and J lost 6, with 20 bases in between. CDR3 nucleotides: TGTGCCAGCAGCTTATCAGGGCAGGGTTCCTCCGCCGAGCAGTACTTC. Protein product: CASSLSGQGSSAEQYF.

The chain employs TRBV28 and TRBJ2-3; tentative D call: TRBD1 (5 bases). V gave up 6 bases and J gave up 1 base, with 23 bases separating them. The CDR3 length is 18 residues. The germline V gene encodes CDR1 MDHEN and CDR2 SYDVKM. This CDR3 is CASRPLRAAFSGTDTQYF. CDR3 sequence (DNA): TGTGCCAGCAGACCCCTCAGGGCGGCTTTTTCTGGCACAGATACGCAGTATTTT.

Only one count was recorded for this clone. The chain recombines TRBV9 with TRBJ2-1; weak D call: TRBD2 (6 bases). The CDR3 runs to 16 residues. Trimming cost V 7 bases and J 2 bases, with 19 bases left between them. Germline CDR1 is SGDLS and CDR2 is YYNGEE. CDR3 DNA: TGTGCCAGCGGTATTTACGGGGCGGGAACCTACAATGAGCAGTTCTTC. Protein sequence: CASGIYGAGTYNEQFF.

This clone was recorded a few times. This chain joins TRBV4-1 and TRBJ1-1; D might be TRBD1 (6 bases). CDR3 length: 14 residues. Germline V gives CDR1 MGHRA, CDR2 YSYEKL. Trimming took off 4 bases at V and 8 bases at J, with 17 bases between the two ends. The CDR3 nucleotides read TGCGCCAGCAGCCCTGCCGGGACACAAGAAGAAGCTTTCTTT. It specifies CASSPAGTQEEAFF.

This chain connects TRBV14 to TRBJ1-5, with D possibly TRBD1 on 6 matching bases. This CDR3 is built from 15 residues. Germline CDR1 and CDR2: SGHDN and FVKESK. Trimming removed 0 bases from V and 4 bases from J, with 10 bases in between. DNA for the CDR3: TGTGCCAGCAGCCAAGATCCGGACAGTAATCAGCCCCAGCATTTT. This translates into CASSQDPDSNQPQHF.

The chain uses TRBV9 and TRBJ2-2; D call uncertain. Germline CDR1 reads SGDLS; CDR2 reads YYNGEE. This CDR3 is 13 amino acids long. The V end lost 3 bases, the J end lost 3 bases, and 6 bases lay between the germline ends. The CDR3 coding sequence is TGTGCCAGCAGCGAAGGAGACACCGGGGAGCTGTTTTTT. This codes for CASSEGDTGELFF.

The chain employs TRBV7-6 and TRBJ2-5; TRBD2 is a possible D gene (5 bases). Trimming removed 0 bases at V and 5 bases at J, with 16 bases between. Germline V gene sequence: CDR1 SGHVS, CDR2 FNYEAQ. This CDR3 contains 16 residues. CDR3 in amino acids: CASSLARARPGETQYF. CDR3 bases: TGTGCCAGCAGCTTAGCGCGGGCTAGACCGGGGGAGACCCAGTACTTC. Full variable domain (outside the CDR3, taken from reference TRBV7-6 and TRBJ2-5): GAGVSQSPRYKVTKRGQDVALRCDPISGHVSLYWYRQALGQGPEFLTYFNYEAQQDKSGLPNDRFSAERPEGSISTLTIQRTEQRDSAMYRCASSLARARPGETQYFGPGTRLLVL.

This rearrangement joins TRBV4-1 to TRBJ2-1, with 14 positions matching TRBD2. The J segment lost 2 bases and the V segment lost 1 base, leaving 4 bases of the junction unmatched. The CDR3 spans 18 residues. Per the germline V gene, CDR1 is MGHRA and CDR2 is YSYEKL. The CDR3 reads CASSQARTSGRPYNEQFF. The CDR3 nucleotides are TGCGCCAGCAGCCAAGCCCGGACTAGCGGGAGGCCCTACAATGAGCAGTTCTTC.

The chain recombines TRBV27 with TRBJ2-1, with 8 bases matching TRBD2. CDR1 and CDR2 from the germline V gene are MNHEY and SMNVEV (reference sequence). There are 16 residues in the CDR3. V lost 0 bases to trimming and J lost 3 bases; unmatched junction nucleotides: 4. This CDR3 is CASSLSAGEVYNEQFF. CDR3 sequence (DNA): TGTGCCAGCAGTTTATCAGCGGGAGAGGTCTACAATGAGCAGTTCTTC.

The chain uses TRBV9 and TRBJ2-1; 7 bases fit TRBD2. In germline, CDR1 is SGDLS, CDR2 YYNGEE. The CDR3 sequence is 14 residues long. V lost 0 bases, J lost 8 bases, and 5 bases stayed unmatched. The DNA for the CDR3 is TGTGCCAGCAGCGTAGGTGGGAGGGCCGATGAGCAGTTCTTC. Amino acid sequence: CASSVGGRADEQFF.

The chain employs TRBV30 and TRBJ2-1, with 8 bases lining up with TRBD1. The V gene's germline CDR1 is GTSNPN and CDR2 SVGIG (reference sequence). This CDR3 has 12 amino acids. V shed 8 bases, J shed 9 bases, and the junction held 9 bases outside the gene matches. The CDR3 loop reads CANRGEKREQFF. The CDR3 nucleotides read TGTGCCAACAGGGGGGAGAAGCGTGAGCAGTTCTTC.